This T cell receptor beta chain derives from a study of radiotherapy plus CTLA-4 blockade in lung cancer. Study details: Among enrolled patients, over 15% responded and about 34% achieved disease control.

With ipilimumab providing CTLA-4 blockade, focal radiation was administered to patients who had chemo-refractory metastatic non-small-cell lung cancer. The CDR3 runs to 14 residues. Trimming removed 0 bases from V and 8 bases from J, with 14 bases in between. Germline CDR1 and CDR2: SGHNT and YYREEE (reference sequence). Study conclusions and caveats: Interferon-beta and early blood T cell clone dynamics reportedly predicted response best. Blood-borne expansion of tumor-derived TCR clones followed radiotherapy plus ipilimumab.

Comments on this clone: Its specificity is not known.

Produced via immunoSEQ multiplex PCR; TCRdb's table is partial and in-frame only. The sample contains 45,000 or so clones, more than 70% of which appear only once. The chain links TRBV5-4 to TRBJ1-2; D may be TRBD1 (6 bases). This receptor was identified in a human donor with non-small cell lung cancer who had stable disease on radiotherapy plus ipilimumab. Specimen: peripheral blood, collected from a patient treated with radiotherapy plus ipilimumab. The CDR3 bases are TGTGCCAGCAGCTTGGAACCGGGGGCGCGGGGCTACACCTTC. It translates to CASSLEPGARGYTF.